This is a list of T cell receptor beta chains from one sample in a study of blood T cell repertoires in COVID-19. Generated by immunoSEQ multiplex PCR, the TCRdb table keeps only in-frame clones and is missing some. Of approximately 210,000 clones listed, approximately 86% are singletons. The source material was peripheral blood. The receptors here all came from a man in his forties with acute or convalescent COVID-19. Each CDR3 is given with its conserved first and last residue. D genes are given only for firm matches. Clone size appears in some rows only: once, few, many, or a class for an expanded clone.

D | size | J | V | DNA | CDR3
. | . | TRBJ1-2 | TRBV19 | TGTGCCAGTAGCAGGGATTCCCTCTATGGCTACACCTTC | CASSRDSLYGYTF
TRBD1 | . | TRBJ1-1 | TRBV27 | TGTGCCAGCAGCCCTTTTACAGGGGGACGTACTGAAGCTTTCTTT | CASSPFTGGRTEAFF
. | . | TRBJ1-6 | TRBV7-3 | TGTGCCAGCAGCTTACAGGGGCATAATTCACCCCTCCACTTT | CASSLQGHNSPLHF
. | . | TRBJ1-1 | TRBV4-3 | TGCGCCAGCAGCCAAGATCGGGTTTGGACTGAAGCTTTCTTT | CASSQDRVWTEAFF
TRBD1 | . | TRBJ1-4 | TRBV6-5 | TGTGCCAGCAGCCCGACAGGGATAATTTATGAAAAACTGTTTTTT | CASSPTGIIYEKLFF
. | . | TRBJ1-4 | TRBV18 | TGTGCCAGCTCAACTCAAGGGAGTAATGAAAAACTGTTTTTT | CASSTQGSNEKLFF
TRBD2 | . | TRBJ2-1 | TRBV7-8 | TGTGCCAGCAGCTTAGTTGCGGGAGGGCAAATTGGGGAGCAGTTCTTC | CASSLVAGGQIGEQFF
. | . | TRBJ2-3 | TRBV5-4 | TGTGCCAGCAGCTTGAATGAGTACGGGGATACGCAGTATTTT | CASSLNEYGDTQYF
TRBD2 | . | TRBJ2-1 | TRBV5-1 | TGCGCCAGCAGCTTGGGAGGGCTAGCGGGAGGGGAGGAGCAGTTCTTC | CASSLGGLAGGEEQFF
. | . | TRBJ2-7 | TRBV12-3/TRBV12-4 | TGTGCCAGCACCCAGTCGGGGTACGAGCAGTACTTC | CASTQSGYEQYF
. | . | TRBJ2-7 | TRBV27 | TGTGCCAGCAGTCTCACAGGGGCTAGCGCCCTCTCCTACGAGCAGTACTTC | CASSLTGASALSYEQYF
TRBD1 | . | TRBJ1-2 | TRBV7-9 | TGTGCCAGCAGCTTTGGACAGGGGACAGGGGAATATGGCTACACCTTC | CASSFGQGTGEYGYTF
TRBD1 | . | TRBJ1-1 | TRBV28 | TGTGCCAGCACCTCAGGGGGGAACACTGAAGCTTTCTTT | CASTSGGNTEAFF
TRBD2 | . | TRBJ2-5 | TRBV5-1 | TGCGCCAGCAGCTTAGGACTAGCGGGGGACAACTACCAAGAGACCCAGTACTTC | CASSLGLAGDNYQETQYF
TRBD1 | . | TRBJ2-6 | TRBV14 | TGTGCCAGCAGCCAAATCCGACAGGGCACTGGGGCCAACGTCCTGACTTTC | CASSQIRQGTGANVLTF
TRBD1 | . | TRBJ1-4 | TRBV28 | TGTGCCAGCAGTCCAAGGGACAGTAGTGAAAAACTGTTTTTT | CASSPRDSSEKLFF
. | once | TRBJ1-1 | TRBV7-3 | TGTGCCAGCAGCTTAACGGACAGTTTGAACACTGAAGCTTTCTTT | CASSLTDSLNTEAFF
TRBD1 | . | TRBJ2-6 | TRBV18 | TGTGCCAGCTCGCCTTTACAGGGGGCGCAAGGGGCCAACGTCCTGACTTTC | CASSPLQGAQGANVLTF
TRBD2 | . | TRBJ2-3 | TRBV4-2 | TGTGCCAGCAGCCAAACGACTAGCGGAATAAGCACAGATACGCAGTATTTT | CASSQTTSGISTDTQYF
. | . | TRBJ2-7 | TRBV7-9 | TGTGCCAGCACCAGAGGGGGGGTTTTATACGAGCAGTACTTC | CASTRGGVLYEQYF
. | . | TRBJ1-5 | TRBV19 | TGTGCCAGTAGCTTGGGGGGGTTTTTTAGCAATCAGCCCCAGCATTTT | CASSLGGFFSNQPQHF
. | . | TRBJ1-3 | TRBV18 | TGTGCCAGCTCAAGTCTAGCGAGCTCTGGAAACACCATATATTTT | CASSSLASSGNTIYF
TRBD1 | . | TRBJ1-6 | TRBV6-5 | TGTGCCAGCAGTTCCAAAACAGGGGGCAAAAATTCACCCCTCCACTTT | CASSSKTGGKNSPLHF
TRBD1 | . | TRBJ1-6 | TRBV19 | TGTGCCAGTAGTTGGACAGGCGATCCTTATAATTCACCCCTCCACTTT | CASSWTGDPYNSPLHF
TRBD2 | . | TRBJ2-7 | TRBV25-1 | TGTGCCAGCAGTGGGTCGGGAGGGCGATCGTACGAGCAGTACTTC | CASSGSGGRSYEQYF
. | few | TRBJ2-3 | TRBV28 | TGTGCCAGCGGAGGGCAGGGGGACCCCCAGGGCACAGATACGCAGTATTTT | CASGGQGDPQGTDTQYF
. | . | TRBJ2-1 | TRBV16 | TGTGCCAGCAGCTATCAAGGGACTGCCAGCTCCTACAATGAGCAGTTCTTC | CASSYQGTASSYNEQFF
. | . | TRBJ2-7 | TRBV9 | TGTGCCAGCAGCGGGACTTGGGACGAGCAGTACTTC | CASSGTWDEQYF
. | . | TRBJ1-1 | TRBV4-2 | TGTGCCAGCAGCCAAGATCTGGCAGGTAACACTGAAGCTTTCTTT | CASSQDLAGNTEAFF
. | . | TRBJ1-2 | TRBV27 | TGTGCCAGCAGTAAGAACCCTGGAGGATATGGCTACACCTTC | CASSKNPGGYGYTF
. | . | TRBJ2-7 | TRBV27 | TGTGCCAGCAGTTTAGCGATAAGCTCCTACGAGCAGTACTTC | CASSLAISSYEQYF
. | . | TRBJ1-5 | TRBV28 | TGTGCCAGCAGTTACTCAGGTTTCTATCAGCCCCAGCATTTT | CASSYSGFYQPQHF
TRBD2 | . | TRBJ2-5 | TRBV6-5 | TGTGCCAGCAGTAGGACTAGCGGGATGAGAGAGACCCAGTACTTC | CASSRTSGMRETQYF
. | once | TRBJ2-7 | TRBV6-5 | TGTGCCAGCAGTAATGCACCTCTATCCTACGAGCAGTACTTC | CASSNAPLSYEQYF
. | . | TRBJ1-5 | TRBV19 | TGTGCCGGACATCGATCGGGTCAGCCCCAGCATTTT | CAGHRSGQPQHF
. | . | TRBJ1-1 | TRBV30 | TGTGCCTGGAGCAAGCCGAACACTGAAGCTTTCTTT | CAWSKPNTEAFF
. | . | TRBJ1-4 | TRBV27 | TGTGCCAGCAGTTTCCGTAATGAAAAACTGTTTTTT | CASSFRNEKLFF
TRBD1 | . | TRBJ1-2 | TRBV6-5 | TGTGCCAGCAGCCTCGACAGGGCGTCGTATGGCTACACCTTC | CASSLDRASYGYTF
. | . | TRBJ2-2 | TRBV5-5 | TGTGCCAGCAGCCCCTTTGGGCAGGGGCCTAACGTCGAGGAGCTGTTTTTT | CASSPFGQGPNVEELFF
TRBD2 | few | TRBJ2-3 | TRBV27 | TGTGCCAGCAGAGGGAGGGGTTGGGGCACAGATACGCAGTATTTT | CASRGRGWGTDTQYF
. | . | TRBJ1-1 | TRBV2 | TGTGCCAGCCGGCTCATGAGGGAAACTGAAGCTTTCTTT | CASRLMRETEAFF
TRBD2 | . | TRBJ2-2 | TRBV5-1 | TGCGCCAGCAGCCCGGGACTAGCGGAAAACACCGGGGAGCTGTTTTTT | CASSPGLAENTGELFF
TRBD2 | . | TRBJ2-7 | TRBV28 | TGTGCCAGCAGTTTAGCGCCAAGGGATTTGGGACTAGCGGGAGCCTACGAGCAGTACTTC | CASSLAPRDLGLAGAYEQYF
. | . | TRBJ1-4 | TRBV5-1 | TGCGCCAGCAGCTTAGGGTGGCAGGTCGGACTTAATGAAAAACTGTTTTTT | CASSLGWQVGLNEKLFF
TRBD2 | . | TRBJ2-3 | TRBV28 | TGTGCCAGCAGCACTAGCGGGAGTGAATCAGATACGCAGTATTTT | CASSTSGSESDTQYF